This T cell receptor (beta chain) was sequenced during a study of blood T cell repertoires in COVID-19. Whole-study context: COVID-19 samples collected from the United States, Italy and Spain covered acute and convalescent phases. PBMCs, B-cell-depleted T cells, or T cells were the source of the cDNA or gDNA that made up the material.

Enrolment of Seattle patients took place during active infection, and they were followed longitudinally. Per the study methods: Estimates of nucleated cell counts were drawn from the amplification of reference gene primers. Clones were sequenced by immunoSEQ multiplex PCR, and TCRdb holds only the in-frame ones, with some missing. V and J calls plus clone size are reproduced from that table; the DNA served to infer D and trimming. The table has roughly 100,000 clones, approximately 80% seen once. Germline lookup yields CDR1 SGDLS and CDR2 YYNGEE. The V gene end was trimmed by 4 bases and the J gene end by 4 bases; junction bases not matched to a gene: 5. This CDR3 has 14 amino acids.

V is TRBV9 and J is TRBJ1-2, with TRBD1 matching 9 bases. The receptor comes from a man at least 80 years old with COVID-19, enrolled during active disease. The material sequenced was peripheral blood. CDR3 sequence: CASSLGQGTYGYTF. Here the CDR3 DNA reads TGTGCCAGCAGCCTCGGACAGGGGACCTATGGCTACACCTTC.